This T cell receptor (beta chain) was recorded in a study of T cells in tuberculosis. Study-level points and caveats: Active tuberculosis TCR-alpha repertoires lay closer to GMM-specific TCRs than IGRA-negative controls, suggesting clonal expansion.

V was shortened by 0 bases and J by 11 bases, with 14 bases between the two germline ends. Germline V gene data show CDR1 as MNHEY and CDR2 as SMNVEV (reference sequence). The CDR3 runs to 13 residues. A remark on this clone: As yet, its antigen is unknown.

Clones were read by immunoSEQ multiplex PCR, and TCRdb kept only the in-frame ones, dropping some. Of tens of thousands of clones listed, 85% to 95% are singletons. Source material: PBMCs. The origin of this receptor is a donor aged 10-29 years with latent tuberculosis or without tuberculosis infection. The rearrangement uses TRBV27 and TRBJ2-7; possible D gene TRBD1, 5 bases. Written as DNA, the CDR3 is TGTGCCAGCAGTTTATCGAGGCAGGGTAGAAAGTACTTC. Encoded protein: CASSLSRQGRKYF.